The clone carrying this T cell receptor (beta chain) appeared many times. Its antigen remains unknown. These data belong to a study of T-cell reconstitution after alpha-beta-depleted transplantation in children. V lost 5 bases to trimming and J lost 12 bases, with 14 bases between them. The CDR3 consists of 12 residues. CDR1 and CDR2 (germline): SGHTA, FQGNSA. Study-level points and caveats: Expanded graft clones, several hundred of them, were reportedly the source of alpha-beta T cells about two months after transplant. Surviving recipient T cells and thymic progenitors accounted for the high day-60 TCRbeta diversity observed in some patients. T cells produced anew were the main source of T-cell counts and diversity one year after transplant.

Unique molecular identifiers were used to barcode this TCRbeta library. TCRdb re-called the PCR reads through MiXCR, storing one row per CDR3 protein. The profile shows fewer than 550,000 distinct CDR3 sequences, about 16% of them singletons. This sequence was found in a boy under two years old who had a stem cell transplant for Wiskott-Aldrich syndrome, so the T cells may come from the graft donor. Here the sequenced sample was PBMCs, mostly from graft donor cells, taken 360 days after TCRalphabeta/CD19-depleted stem cell transplant. This rearrangement joins TRBV7-2 to TRBJ2-1, with D tentatively TRBD1 or TRBD2 (5 bases each). CDR3 amino acids: CASSPGPSTQFF. The CDR3 DNA reads TGTGCCAGCAGCCCGGGACCAAGCACGCAGTTCTTC.